The 22 T cell receptor beta chains listed next were all sequenced from one sample in a study of shared clonotypes between healthy human individuals. Clones were sequenced by immunoSEQ multiplex PCR, and TCRdb holds only the in-frame ones, with some missing. The sample has around 500,000 clones; about three quarters are singletons. Sequencing was carried out using PBMCs. These receptors all come from a woman aged 40 to 55 in good health. Some clones in this sample may be carry-over from other donors' samples.

The rearrangement uses TRBV28 and TRBJ1-2; 8 bases line up with TRBD1. Unmatched junction bases numbered 7, after V lost 6 bases and J lost 4 bases. Germline V gene sequence: CDR1 MDHEN, CDR2 SYDVKM. This CDR3 spans 14 amino acids. CDR3 loop: CASSLDRVSYGYTF. The CDR3 bases are TGTGCCAGCAGCTTGGACAGGGTGAGCTATGGCTACACCTTC.

The chain uses TRBV18 and TRBJ2-7; 7 bases map to TRBD2. Germline CDR1 KGHSH, CDR2 LQKENI. V shed 4 bases, J shed 3 bases, and the junction held 12 bases outside the gene matches. The CDR3 contains 16 residues. As DNA, the CDR3 is TGTGCCAGCTCACAAGGAGGCGGGAGCACTTTCTACGAGCAGTACTTC. Translated: CASSQGGGSTFYEQYF.

This clone was seen a few times. The rearrangement links TRBV27 to TRBJ1-2; TRBD1 matches at 7 bases. CDR3 size: 14 residues. In germline, CDR1 is MNHEY, CDR2 SMNVEV (reference sequence). V shed 5 bases and J 0 bases; nucleotides not matched to a gene: 3. The CDR3 loop reads CASSLGQTNYGYTF. The CDR3 DNA follows: TGTGCCAGCAGTCTGGGACAGACTAACTATGGCTACACCTTC.

V gene TRBV28 combines with J gene TRBJ1-1; the D gene is possibly TRBD1 (5 bases). Trimming pared 5 bases from V and 1 base from J, leaving 17 bases between. This CDR3 comprises 16 residues. Germline V gene data show CDR1 as MDHEN and CDR2 as SYDVKM. CDR3 coding DNA: TGTGCCAGCAGTCTCCCGGAAGGGGCGAGGAACACTGAAGCTTTCTTT. It specifies CASSLPEGARNTEAFF.

The chain's CDR3 is CASSLLFWRERQETQYF. In nucleotides, the CDR3 is TGTGCCAGCAGCCTCCTCTTTTGGAGGGAGCGGCAGGAGACCCAGTACTTC. The chain couples TRBV7-8 to TRBJ2-5; tentatively, D is TRBD2 (6 bases). The V gene's germline CDR1 is SGHVS and CDR2 FQNEAQ. V was cut by 5 bases and J by 5 bases, with 24 bases left in between. This CDR3 has 17 residues.

The chain couples TRBV30 to TRBJ2-5; D possibly matches TRBD1 or TRBD2 (7 bases each). CDR1 GTSNPN and CDR2 SVGIG come from the germline V gene (reference sequence). The CDR3 totals 14 residues. Trimming took off 0 bases at V and 5 bases at J, with 13 bases between the two ends. CDR3: CAWSVRGGKETQYF. CDR3 DNA: TGTGCCTGGAGTGTCAGGGGGGGGAAGGAGACCCAGTACTTC.

V is TRBV10-3 and J is TRBJ2-3; 11 bases match TRBD2. The V and J ends lost 0 bases and 2 bases, in that order; junction bases with no gene match: 4. This CDR3 is 17 amino acids long. CDR1 is ENHRY and CDR2 is SYGVKD in the germline V gene. CDR3 protein: CAISESASGRFTDTQYF. The CDR3 DNA follows: TGTGCCATCAGTGAGTCCGCTAGCGGGAGGTTCACAGATACGCAGTATTTT.

This clone occurred once. The CDR3 DNA reads TGTGCCAGTAGTAAAAGGGACCTTCTACTCAATGAGCAGTTCTTC. Protein: CASSKRDLLLNEQFF. V is TRBV19 and J is TRBJ2-1; the D gene could be TRBD1 or TRBD2 (5 bases each). Deletions cut 4 bases from V and 6 bases from J, with 16 bases between. Germline V gene data show CDR1 as LNHDA and CDR2 as SQIVND (reference sequence). The CDR3 covers 15 residues.

The chain employs TRBV5-4 and TRBJ1-2, with TRBD1 matching 7 bases. CDR1 is SGHNT and CDR2 is YYREEE in the germline V gene (reference sequence). The CDR3 runs 14 residues. V was clipped by 4 bases and J by 2 bases; unmatched bases: 5. CDR3 bases: TGTGCCAGCAGCACGGGACAGTCAAACTATGGCTACACCTTC. Translating it yields CASSTGQSNYGYTF. Drawing the rest from reference TRBV5-4 and TRBJ1-2, the complete variable domain is ETGVTQSPTHLIKTRGQQVTLRCSSQSGHNTVSWYQQALGQGPQFIFQYYREEENGRGNFPPRFSGLQFPNYSSELNVNALELDDSALYLCASSTGQSNYGYTFGSGTRLTVV.

The chain uses TRBV6-1 and TRBJ2-7, with D perhaps TRBD1 or TRBD2 (6 bases each). CDR3 size: 15 residues. Trimming left V 5 bases short and J 4 bases short, with 18 bases between. Germline CDR1 and CDR2: MNHNS and SASEGT. As DNA, the CDR3 is TGTGCCAGCAGTTCATCGGGGGCAGGGGTGTACGAGCAGTACTTC. As protein: CASSSSGAGVYEQYF.

This clone was observed a handful of times. This chain connects TRBV14 to TRBJ1-4, with no clear D. The CDR3 runs 11 residues. V lost 0 bases and J 10 bases, leaving 3 bases between the germline ends. Germline V gene lookup returns CDR1 SGHDN and CDR2 FVKESK. In DNA, the CDR3 is TGTGCCAGCAGCCAAGAGGGAAAACTGTTTTTT. This translates into CASSQEGKLFF.

V is TRBV19 and J is TRBJ2-7; 8 bases map to TRBD1. The CDR3 consists of 14 residues. Germline CDR1 LNHDA, CDR2 SQIVND (reference sequence). The V gene end was trimmed by 8 bases and the J gene end by 3 bases; junction bases not matched to a gene: 9. CDR3 in DNA: TGTGCCAGTTCAGGACAGGGCCCTTTCTACGAGCAGTACTTC. As protein: CASSGQGPFYEQYF.

As for this clone: Possible read error: a much larger clone is one base away. The rearrangement joins TRBV20-1 to TRBJ1-1, with no clear D. Per germline, CDR1 DFQATT and CDR2 SNEGSKA (reference sequence). CDR3 length: 11 residues. The CDR3: CSAKSYTGAFF. CDR3 coding DNA: TGCAGTGCTAAGAGTTACACTGGAGCTTTCTTT.

The table lists this clone with a few counts. This chain joins TRBV19 and TRBJ2-1; perhaps TRBD1 as D (6 bases). The CDR3 contains 16 residues. From germline, CDR1 is LNHDA and CDR2 SQIVND (reference sequence). The V and J ends lost 5 bases and 0 bases respectively, with 14 bases between them. The DNA for the CDR3 is TGTGCCAGTAGTGGACAGTTCGAAAGCTCCTACAATGAGCAGTTCTTC. Protein sequence: CASSGQFESSYNEQFF.

V is TRBV7-6 and J is TRBJ1-2, with D hard to call. The CDR3 is 11 residues long. The ends were cut back, 2 bases at V and 8 bases at J, with 6 bases in the middle. The germline gives CDR1 SGHVS, CDR2 FNYEAQ. In DNA, the CDR3 is TGTGCCAGCAGCTTATCGGGGGGCTACACCTTC. Amino acid sequence: CASSLSGGYTF.

As to this clone: This may arise from a read error, as a much more abundant clone is one base away. The genes are TRBV7-9 and TRBJ1-1; 8 bases fit TRBD1. V was pared by 3 bases and J by 1 base, with 4 bases of the junction left unmatched. Per germline, CDR1 SEHNR and CDR2 FQNEAQ (reference sequence). This CDR3 spans 15 amino acids. In DNA, the CDR3 is TGTGCCAGCAGCTTGGGGGACAGGAGGAACACTGAAGCTTTCTTT. Protein product: CASSLGDRRNTEAFF. The full variable domain, completed using reference TRBV7-9 and TRBJ1-1, is DTGVSQNPRHKITKRGQNVTFRCDPISEHNRLYWYRQTLGQGPEFLTYFQNEAQLEKSRLLSDRFSAERPKGSFSTLEIQRTEQGDSAMYLCASSLGDRRNTEAFFGQGTRLTVV.

A word on this clone: A much larger clone differs by one base, so this may be a read error. The same CDR3 also results from other DNA sequences found in this sample. This chain connects TRBV19 to TRBJ2-3; no clear D. V lost 6 bases, J lost 0 bases, and 4 bases lay in between. The germline CDR1 and CDR2 sequences are LNHDA and SQIVND (reference sequence). The CDR3 extends over 12 amino acids. Here the CDR3 reads CASSPSTDTQYF. The CDR3 region has the DNA TGTGCCAGTAGCCCTAGCACAGATACGCAGTATTTT.

The chain combines TRBV6-6 with TRBJ2-7; TRBD1 aligns across 8 bases. V was pared by 6 bases and J by 7 bases, with 14 bases of the junction left unmatched. Germline-derived CDR1 and CDR2 are MNHNY and SVGAGI (reference sequence). This CDR3 is built from 15 residues. The CDR3 DNA sequence: TGTGCCAGCAGGAACTCACAGGGGGTCACTTATGAGCAGTACTTC. Translating gives CASRNSQGVTYEQYF.

The rearrangement joins TRBV5-4 to TRBJ2-5; TRBD2 is a possible D gene (5 bases). The germline V gene has CDR1 SGHNT and CDR2 YYREEE (reference sequence). This CDR3 is built from 14 residues. Trimming took off 0 bases at V and 4 bases at J, with 10 bases between the two ends. The CDR3 sequence is CASSLELGPETQYF. In DNA form, the CDR3 reads TGTGCCAGCAGCTTGGAACTAGGGCCAGAGACCCAGTACTTC.

The rearrangement uses TRBV7-2 and TRBJ2-1, with TRBD2 matching 9 bases. Germline values: CDR1 SGHTA, CDR2 FQGNSA. V trimming: 4 bases; J trimming: 10 bases; junction bases outside the gene matches: 11. This CDR3 contains 15 residues. This chain's CDR3 is CASSSVSGSGSEQFF. CDR3 nucleotide sequence: TGTGCCAGCAGCTCGGTTAGCGGGAGCGGTAGCGAGCAGTTCTTC.

The V gene is TRBV6-5, the J gene TRBJ1-2; 7 nucleotides align to TRBD1. The germline V gene encodes CDR1 MNHEY and CDR2 SVGAGI. There are 15 residues in the CDR3. The V segment lost 1 base and the J segment 7 bases; nucleotides outside the gene matches: 9. The CDR3 DNA is TGTGCCAGCAGTTACTTAGAGACAGGGAAGGGTGGCTACACCTTC. The encoded protein is CASSYLETGKGGYTF.

The chain carries TRBV6-6 and TRBJ2-7; 7 bases fit TRBD1. Losses at the gene ends were 7 bases for V and 2 bases for J; bases not matched to a gene: 8. The CDR3 has 14 amino acids. Germline-derived CDR1 and CDR2 are MNHNY and SVGAGI (reference sequence). CDR3 sequence (DNA): TGTGCCAGCACCCCGACAGGGCCTCCCTACGAGCAGTACTTC. Residues: CASTPTGPPYEQYF.